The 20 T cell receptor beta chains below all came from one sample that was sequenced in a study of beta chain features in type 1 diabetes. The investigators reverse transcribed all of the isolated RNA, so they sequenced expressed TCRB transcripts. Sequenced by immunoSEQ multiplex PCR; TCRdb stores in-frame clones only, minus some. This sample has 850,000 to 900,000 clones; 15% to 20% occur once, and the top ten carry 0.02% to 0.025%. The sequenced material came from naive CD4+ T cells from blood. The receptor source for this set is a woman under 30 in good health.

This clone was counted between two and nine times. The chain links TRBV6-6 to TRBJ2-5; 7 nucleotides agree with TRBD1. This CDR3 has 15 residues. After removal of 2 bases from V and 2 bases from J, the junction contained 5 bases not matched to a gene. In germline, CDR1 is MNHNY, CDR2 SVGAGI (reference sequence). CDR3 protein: CASSYPGTAQETQYF. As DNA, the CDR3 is TGTGCCAGCAGTTACCCGGGGACAGCACAAGAGACCCAGTACTTC.

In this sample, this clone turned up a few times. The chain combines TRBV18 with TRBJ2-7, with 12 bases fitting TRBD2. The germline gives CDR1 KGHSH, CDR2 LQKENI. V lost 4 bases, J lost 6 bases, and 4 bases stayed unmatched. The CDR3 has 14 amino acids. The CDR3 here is CASSLGLAGSEQYF. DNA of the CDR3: TGTGCCAGCTCACTAGGACTAGCGGGAAGCGAGCAGTACTTC.

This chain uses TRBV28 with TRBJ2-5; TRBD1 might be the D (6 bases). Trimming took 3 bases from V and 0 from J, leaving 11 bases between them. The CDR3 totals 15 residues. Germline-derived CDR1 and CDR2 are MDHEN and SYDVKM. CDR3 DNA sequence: TGTGCCAGCAGTTTCAGGGGACGATACCAAGAGACCCAGTACTTC. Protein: CASSFRGRYQETQYF.

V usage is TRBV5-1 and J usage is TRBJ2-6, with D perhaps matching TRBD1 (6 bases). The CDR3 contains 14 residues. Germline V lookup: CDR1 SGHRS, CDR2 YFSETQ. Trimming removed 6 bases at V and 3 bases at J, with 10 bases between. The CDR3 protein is CASKQGFGANVLTF. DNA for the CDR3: TGCGCCAGCAAACAGGGCTTTGGGGCCAACGTCCTGACTTTC.

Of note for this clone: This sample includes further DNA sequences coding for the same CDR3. CDR3 region: CASSPPGLARETQYF. CDR3 nucleotides: TGTGCCAGCTCACCTCCGGGACTAGCAAGGGAGACCCAGTACTTC. This chain links TRBV18 with TRBJ2-5; 9 bases are a match to TRBD2. Trimming removed 3 bases from V and 5 bases from J; junction bases left unmatched: 7. CDR1 and CDR2 (germline): KGHSH, LQKENI. CDR3 length: 15 amino acids. The full variable domain, rest sourced from reference TRBV18 and TRBJ2-5, is NAGVMQNPRHLVRRRGQEARLRCSPMKGHSHVYWYRQLPEEGLKFMVYLQKENIIDESGMPKERFSAEFPKEGPSILRIQQVVRGDSAAYFCASSPPGLARETQYFGPGTRLLVL.

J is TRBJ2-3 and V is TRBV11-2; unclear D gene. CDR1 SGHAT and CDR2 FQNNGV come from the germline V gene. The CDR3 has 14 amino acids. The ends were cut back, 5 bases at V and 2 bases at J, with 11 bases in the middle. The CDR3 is CASSVTRNTDTQYF. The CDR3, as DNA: TGTGCCAGCAGCGTGACCCGGAACACAGATACGCAGTATTTT.

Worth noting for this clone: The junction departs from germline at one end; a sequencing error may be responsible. The CDR3 coding sequence is TGTGCCAGCAGACGAACAGCGCTGGGTGAAGGTTTCTTT. Translated: CASRRTALGEGFF. The chain links TRBV7-2 to TRBJ1-1; D is uncertain. This CDR3 is built from 13 residues. Germline-derived CDR1 and CDR2 are SGHTA and FQGNSA.

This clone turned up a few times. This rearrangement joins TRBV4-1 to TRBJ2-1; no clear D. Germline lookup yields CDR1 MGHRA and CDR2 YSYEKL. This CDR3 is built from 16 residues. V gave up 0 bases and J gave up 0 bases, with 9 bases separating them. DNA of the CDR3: TGCGCCAGCAGCCAAGAATGGCGTAGCTCCTACAATGAGCAGTTCTTC. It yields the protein CASSQEWRSSYNEQFF.

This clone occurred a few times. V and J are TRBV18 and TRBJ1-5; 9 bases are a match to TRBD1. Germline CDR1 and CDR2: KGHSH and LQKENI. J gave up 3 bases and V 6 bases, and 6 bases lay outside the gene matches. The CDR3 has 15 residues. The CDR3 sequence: CASSVGQGINQPQHF. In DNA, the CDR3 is TGTGCCAGCTCCGTGGGACAGGGAATCAATCAGCCCCAGCATTTT.

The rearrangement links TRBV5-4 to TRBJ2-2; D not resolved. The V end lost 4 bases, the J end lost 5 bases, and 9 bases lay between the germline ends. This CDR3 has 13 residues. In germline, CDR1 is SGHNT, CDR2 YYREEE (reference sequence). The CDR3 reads CASSPLGTGELFF. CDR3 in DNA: TGTGCCAGCAGCCCTCTGGGTACCGGGGAGCTGTTTTTT.

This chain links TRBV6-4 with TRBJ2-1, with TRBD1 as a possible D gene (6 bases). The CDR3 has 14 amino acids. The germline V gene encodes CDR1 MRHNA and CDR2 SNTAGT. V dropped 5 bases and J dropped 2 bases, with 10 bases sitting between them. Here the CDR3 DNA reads TGTGCCAGCAGTCGGACAGAGACCTACAATGAGCAGTTCTTC. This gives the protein CASSRTETYNEQFF.

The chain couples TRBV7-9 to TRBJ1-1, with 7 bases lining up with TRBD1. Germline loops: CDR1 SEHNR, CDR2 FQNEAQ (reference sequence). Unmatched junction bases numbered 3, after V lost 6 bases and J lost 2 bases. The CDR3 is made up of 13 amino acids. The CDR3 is CASRRQGNTEAFF. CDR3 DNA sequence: TGTGCCAGCAGGCGACAGGGTAACACTGAAGCTTTCTTT.

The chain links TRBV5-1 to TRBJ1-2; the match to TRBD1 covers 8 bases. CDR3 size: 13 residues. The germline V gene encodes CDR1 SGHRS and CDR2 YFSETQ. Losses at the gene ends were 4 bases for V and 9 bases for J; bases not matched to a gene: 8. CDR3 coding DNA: TGCGCCAGCAGCCCAGGACAGGGCTTGAGCTACACCTTC. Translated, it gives CASSPGQGLSYTF.

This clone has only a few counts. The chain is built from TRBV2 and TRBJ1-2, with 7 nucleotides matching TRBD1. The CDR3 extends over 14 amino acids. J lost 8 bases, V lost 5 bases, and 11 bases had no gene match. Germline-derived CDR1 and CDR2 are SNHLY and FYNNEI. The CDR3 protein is CASSRRGRGHGYTF. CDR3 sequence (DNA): TGTGCCAGCAGTCGCCGAGGGAGGGGGCACGGCTACACCTTC. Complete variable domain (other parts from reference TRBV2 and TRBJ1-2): EPEVTQTPSHQVTQMGQEVILRCVPISNHLYFYWYRQILGQKVEFLVSFYNNEISEKSEIFDDQFSVERPDGSNFTLKIRSTKLEDSAMYFCASSRRGRGHGYTFGSGTRLTVV.

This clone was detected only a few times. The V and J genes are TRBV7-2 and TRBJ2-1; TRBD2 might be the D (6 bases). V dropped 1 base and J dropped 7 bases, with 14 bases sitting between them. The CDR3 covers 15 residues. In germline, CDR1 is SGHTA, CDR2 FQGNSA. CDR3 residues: CASSLVAGRRNEQFF. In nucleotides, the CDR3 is TGTGCCAGCAGCTTAGTGGCAGGGAGGCGAAATGAGCAGTTCTTC.

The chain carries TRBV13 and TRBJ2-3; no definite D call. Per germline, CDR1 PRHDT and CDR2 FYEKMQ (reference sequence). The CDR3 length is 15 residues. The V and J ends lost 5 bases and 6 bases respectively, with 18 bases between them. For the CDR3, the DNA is TGTGCCAGCAGCCACCTCCAGCCCCCCCTGGATACGCAGTATTTT. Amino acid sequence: CASSHLQPPLDTQYF. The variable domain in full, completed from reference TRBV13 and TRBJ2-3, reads AAGVIQSPRHLIKEKRETATLKCYPIPRHDTVYWYQQGPGQDPQFLISFYEKMQSDKGSIPDRFSAQQFSDYHSELNMSSLELGDSALYFCASSHLQPPLDTQYFGPGTRLTVL.

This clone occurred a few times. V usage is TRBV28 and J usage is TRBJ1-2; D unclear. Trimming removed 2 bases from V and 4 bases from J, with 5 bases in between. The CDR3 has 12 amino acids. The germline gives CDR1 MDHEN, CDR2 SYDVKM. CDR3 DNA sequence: TGTGCCAGCAGTTTAAGTATCTATGGCTACACCTTC. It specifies CASSLSIYGYTF.

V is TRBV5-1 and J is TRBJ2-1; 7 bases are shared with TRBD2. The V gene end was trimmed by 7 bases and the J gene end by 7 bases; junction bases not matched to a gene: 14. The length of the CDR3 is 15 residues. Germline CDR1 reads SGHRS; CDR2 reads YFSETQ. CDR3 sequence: CASLGGGSSTNEQFF. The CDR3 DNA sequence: TGCGCCAGCTTAGGTGGCGGGAGCTCCACAAATGAGCAGTTCTTC.

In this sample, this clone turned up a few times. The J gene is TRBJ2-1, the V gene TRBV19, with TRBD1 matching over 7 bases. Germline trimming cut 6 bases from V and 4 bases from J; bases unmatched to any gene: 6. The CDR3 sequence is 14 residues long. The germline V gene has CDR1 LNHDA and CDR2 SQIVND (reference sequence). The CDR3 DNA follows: TGTGCCAGTAGCCTGGGGACAGCTTACAATGAGCAGTTCTTC. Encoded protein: CASSLGTAYNEQFF.

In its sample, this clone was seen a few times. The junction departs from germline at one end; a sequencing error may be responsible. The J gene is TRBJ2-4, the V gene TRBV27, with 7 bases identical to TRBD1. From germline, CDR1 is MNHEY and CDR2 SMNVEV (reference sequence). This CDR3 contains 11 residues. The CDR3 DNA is TGTGCCAGCAGTTCCTGGGACAGTTGGGACTTC. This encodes CASSSWDSWDF.